Each of the 8 T cell receptor beta chains below was sequenced from the same sample in a study of lymphopenia after photon versus proton radiotherapy. Profiling relied on immunoSEQ multiplex PCR, and the TCRdb table lists in-frame clones only, not all of them. The data show tens of thousands of clones, approximately 84% seen once. Sequenced here: peripheral blood, sampled from a patient treated with photon-based radiotherapy. The receptor set was obtained from a man between 35 and 55 years old with gastric cancer.

This chain uses TRBV27 with TRBJ1-1; 7 positions agree with TRBD1. Germline V CDR1 and CDR2: MNHEY, SMNVEV (reference sequence). V dropped 7 bases and J dropped 7; count of bases not matched to a gene: 9. The length of the CDR3 is 13 residues. The CDR3 sequence is CASIDRVMGEAFF. The CDR3 nucleotides read TGTGCCAGCATTGACAGGGTGATGGGTGAAGCTTTCTTT.

This rearrangement joins TRBV6-5 to TRBJ2-5, with TRBD1 identical over 7 bases. Germline CDR1 and CDR2: MNHEY and SVGAGI. V lost 5 bases, J lost 7 bases, and 7 bases stayed unmatched. The CDR3 covers 13 residues. CDR3 loop: CASSETGSGTQYF. In nucleotides, the CDR3 is TGTGCCAGCAGTGAGACAGGGTCAGGGACCCAGTACTTC.

V gene TRBV18 combines with J gene TRBJ2-5; unclear D gene. V lost 3 bases and J lost 5, with 4 bases in between. The CDR3 spans 11 residues. Germline CDR1 KGHSH, CDR2 LQKENI. CDR3 loop: CASSPQETQYF. The CDR3 DNA sequence: TGTGCCAGCTCACCTCAGGAGACCCAGTACTTC.

The chain links TRBV7-3 to TRBJ2-5, with TRBD2 as a possible D gene (6 bases). Trimming removed 0 bases at V and 2 bases at J, with 10 bases between. There are 15 residues in the CDR3. The germline V gene has CDR1 SGHTA and CDR2 FQGTGA. CDR3 sequence: CASSLTPGGQETQYF. The DNA for the CDR3 is TGTGCCAGCAGCTTAACGCCCGGGGGACAAGAGACCCAGTACTTC.

Points on this clone: The same CDR3 arises from other DNA sequences in this sample as well. V gene TRBV9 combines with J gene TRBJ2-3; no definite D call. This CDR3 is 12 amino acids long. Trimming stripped 0 bases from V and 5 bases from J, with 4 bases between. Germline V gene data show CDR1 as SGDLS and CDR2 as YYNGEE. CDR3 amino acids: CASSVGGDTQYF. The CDR3 DNA reads as TGTGCCAGCAGCGTAGGCGGAGATACGCAGTATTTT.

V gene TRBV4-2 combines with J gene TRBJ1-2; 11 nucleotides agree with TRBD1. Trimming took 3 bases from V and 7 from J; bases not matched to a gene: 10. Germline V gives CDR1 LGHNA, CDR2 YNFKEQ. The CDR3 covers 16 residues. The CDR3 protein is CASSQAGTGGIGGYTF. The CDR3 DNA reads as TGTGCCAGCAGCCAGGCCGGGACAGGGGGAATAGGTGGCTACACCTTC.

This rearrangement joins TRBV7-2 to TRBJ2-1; 8 nucleotides match TRBD2. CDR3 size: 17 residues. From germline, CDR1 is SGHTA and CDR2 FQGNSA. Unmatched junction bases numbered 9, after V lost 1 base and J lost 4 bases. This chain's CDR3 is CASSLVASGGGYNEQFF. CDR3 nucleotide sequence: TGTGCCAGCAGCTTAGTTGCCAGCGGGGGCGGGTACAATGAGCAGTTCTTC.

The J gene is TRBJ1-1, the V gene TRBV7-2; the D gene is possibly TRBD1 (6 bases). Trimming took 0 bases from V and 9 from J, leaving 11 bases between them. This CDR3 is built from 13 residues. CDR1 is SGHTA, CDR2 FQGNSA, per germline. The CDR3 sequence: CASSLARDTQAFF. In DNA form, the CDR3 reads TGTGCCAGCAGCTTAGCCCGGGACACCCAAGCTTTCTTT.